These T cell receptor beta chains were read from a single sample in a study of CD8+ T cells in alopecia areata. TCRdb keeps only in-frame clones here, not all; method: immunoSEQ multiplex PCR. The sample has about 290,000 clones; 55% to 75% are singletons. Material: CD4+ T cells sorted from blood, obtained at week 24, from a patient treated with tofacitinib. These receptors were taken from a human donor with alopecia areata. The CDR3 runs from the conserved cysteine through the conserved F or W. D genes are given only for firm matches. Clone size is given for some rows only: seen once, a few or many times, or a class if the clone is expanded.

j_gene,d_gene,v_gene,abundance,CDR3aa,CDR3nt
TRBJ2-3,TRBD2,TRBV7-9,NA,CASSRLADSTDTQYF,TGTGCCAGCAGCCGGCTAGCGGATAGCACAGATACGCAGTATTTT
TRBJ1-4,NA,TRBV5-6,NA,CASSDERGFGF,TGTGCCAGCAGCGATGAGAGGGGATTCGGTTTT
TRBJ2-7,TRBD2,TRBV2,NA,CASHLAGGHYEQYF,TGTGCCAGCCACCTAGCGGGGGGGCACTACGAGCAGTACTTC
TRBJ2-7,NA,TRBV7-2,NA,CASSRIQSSYEQYF,TGTGCCAGCAGCCGAATACAGAGCTCCTACGAGCAGTACTTC
TRBJ2-7,NA,TRBV2,NA,CASSEVGLLNYEQYF,TGTGCCAGCAGTGAAGTCGGTCTTCTAAACTACGAGCAGTACTTC
TRBJ2-7,TRBD1,TRBV2,NA,CAKGQGAYEQYF,TGTGCCAAAGGACAGGGGGCCTACGAGCAGTACTTC
TRBJ2-5,NA,TRBV18,few,CASSPTLETQYF,TGTGCCAGCTCACCCACATTGGAGACCCAGTACTTC
TRBJ2-5,NA,TRBV27,NA,CASSPWGVETQYF,TGTGCCAGCAGCCCGTGGGGGGTTGAGACCCAGTACTTC
TRBJ2-3,TRBD2,TRBV5-4,NA,CASSPEPLAVYGTDTQYF,TGTGCCAGCAGCCCGGAACCACTAGCGGTCTATGGGACAGATACGCAGTATTTT
TRBJ1-2,TRBD1,TRBV29-1,NA,CSAGQLNYGYTF,TGCAGCGCGGGACAGCTTAACTATGGCTACACCTTC
TRBJ2-6,NA,TRBV10-3,NA,CATEQRTSGANVLTF,TGTGCCACGGAACAGCGGACCTCTGGGGCCAACGTCCTGACTTTC
TRBJ1-2,TRBD1,TRBV9,NA,CASSPDRDYGYTF,TGTGCCAGCAGCCCGGACAGGGACTATGGCTACACCTTC
TRBJ2-7,TRBD1,TRBV2,NA,CASRDRGSYEQYF,TGTGCCAGTCGCGACAGGGGATCCTACGAGCAGTACTTC
TRBJ2-6,NA,TRBV2,once,CASDGQVIRSGANVLTF,TGTGCCAGCGATGGGCAGGTTATACGCTCTGGGGCCAACGTCCTGACTTTC
TRBJ2-7,NA,TRBV29-1,NA,CSVASDYEQYF,TGCAGCGTTGCTTCTGACTACGAGCAGTACTTC
TRBJ2-7,NA,TRBV7-9,NA,CASSLVGVQYF,TGTGCCAGCAGCTTAGTGGGGGTGCAGTACTTC
TRBJ1-5,NA,TRBV27,NA,CASRGQLNQPQHF,TGTGCCAGCCGGGGACAACTCAATCAGCCCCAGCATTTT
TRBJ1-5,NA,TRBV23-1,NA,CASSQWPGPHLSNQPQHF,TGCGCCAGCAGTCAATGGCCCGGGCCGCACCTTAGCAATCAGCCCCAGCATTTT
TRBJ2-5,NA,TRBV9,NA,CASSVVTGLGETQYF,TGTGCCAGCAGCGTAGTGACAGGCCTTGGGGAGACCCAGTACTTC
TRBJ2-2,NA,TRBV28,few,CASSIYLGELFF,TGTGCCAGCAGTATCTATCTAGGGGAGCTGTTTTTT
TRBJ1-5,NA,TRBV30,NA,CAWSKGGYSNQPQHF,TGTGCCTGGAGCAAAGGGGGATATAGCAATCAGCCCCAGCATTTT
TRBJ1-6,TRBD1,TRBV25-1,NA,CASSGTGDFSSYNSPLHF,TGTGCCAGCAGCGGGACAGGGGACTTTAGCTCCTATAATTCACCCCTCCACTTT
TRBJ1-2,TRBD1,TRBV29-1,few,CSVDQDRVYGYTF,TGCAGCGTGGACCAAGACAGGGTCTATGGCTACACCTTC
TRBJ2-1,NA,TRBV7-2,NA,CASSVGAYNEQFF,TGTGCCAGCAGCGTCGGGGCATACAATGAGCAGTTCTTC
TRBJ2-7,NA,TRBV20-1,NA,CSARGPYEQYF,TGCAGTGCTAGGGGACCCTACGAGCAGTACTTC
TRBJ1-2,TRBD1,TRBV9,NA,CASSPRTGGHYGYTF,TGTGCCAGCAGCCCCAGGACAGGGGGCCACTATGGCTACACCTTC
TRBJ2-2,NA,TRBV29-1,few,CSVAEGRNTGELFF,TGCAGCGTTGCGGAGGGGCGGAACACCGGGGAGCTGTTTTTT
TRBJ1-1,NA,TRBV4-1,NA,CASSRDSPTEAFF,TGCGCCAGCAGCCGCGACAGCCCCACTGAAGCTTTCTTT
TRBJ2-3,NA,TRBV29-1,NA,CSPWGGQGTDTQYF,TGCAGCCCATGGGGGGGGCAGGGCACAGATACGCAGTATTTT
TRBJ2-3,NA,TRBV14,few,CASRRDSNTDTQYF,TGTGCCAGCAGGCGGGACTCAAACACAGATACGCAGTATTTT
TRBJ2-7,TRBD2,TRBV7-2,few,CASSLTWLAGEQYF,TGTGCCAGCAGCCTCACGTGGCTAGCGGGGGAGCAGTACTTC
TRBJ1-1,TRBD1,TRBV2,NA,CASSEAGGIEAFF,TGTGCCAGCAGTGAGGCAGGGGGGATTGAAGCTTTCTTT
TRBJ1-1,TRBD1,TRBV7-9,NA,CASSRADRDSAEAFF,TGTGCCAGCAGCCGCGCCGACAGGGACTCCGCTGAAGCTTTCTTT
TRBJ2-3,NA,TRBV30,few,CAWSVQRDTQYF,TGTGCCTGGAGTGTACAACGAGATACGCAGTATTTT
TRBJ1-1,NA,TRBV7-2,NA,CASSPSVNTEAFF,TGTGCCAGCAGCCCGTCGGTAAACACTGAAGCTTTCTTT
TRBJ2-5,TRBD2,TRBV5-1,NA,CASSLAGGLQETQYF,TGCGCCAGCAGCTTGGCGGGGGGATTACAAGAGACCCAGTACTTC
TRBJ1-2,NA,TRBV2,NA,CASRTGLDYGYTF,TGTGCCAGCAGGACGGGGCTCGACTATGGCTACACCTTC
TRBJ1-1,NA,TRBV6-5,NA,CASSYSGGLNTEAFF,TGTGCCAGCAGTTACTCGGGCGGCTTGAACACTGAAGCTTTCTTT
TRBJ2-3,NA,TRBV30,NA,CAWNDRSTDTQYF,TGTGCCTGGAACGACAGGAGCACAGATACGCAGTATTTT
TRBJ2-3,NA,TRBV20-1,NA,CSALATDTQYF,TGCAGTGCTTTAGCGACGGATACGCAGTATTTT
TRBJ2-7,TRBD1,TRBV5-1,few,CASSPSTGSYEQYF,TGCGCCAGCAGCCCCTCGACAGGGTCTTACGAGCAGTACTTC
TRBJ2-2,NA,TRBV27,NA,CASSPWDASNTGELFF,TGTGCCAGCAGCCCATGGGACGCCTCGAACACCGGGGAGCTGTTTTTT
TRBJ2-7,TRBD1,TRBV6-5,NA,CASSYSRQGETEQYF,TGTGCCAGCAGTTACTCGAGGCAGGGGGAAACCGAGCAGTACTTC
TRBJ2-1,NA,TRBV5-1,many,CASSRQADNEQFF,TGCGCCAGCAGTCGACAGGCCGACAATGAGCAGTTCTTC
TRBJ2-5,NA,TRBV5-4,NA,CASSFQVGGLETQYF,TGTGCCAGCAGCTTCCAAGTGGGGGGGCTAGAGACCCAGTACTTC
TRBJ1-6,TRBD1,TRBV7-6,NA,CASSLNPDRGSPLHF,TGTGCCAGCAGCTTAAATCCGGACAGGGGTTCACCCCTCCACTTT
TRBJ1-2,NA,TRBV5-6,NA,CASSLAGPGGYTF,TGTGCCAGCAGCTTAGCAGGGCCGGGGGGCTACACCTTC